Shown below are 23 T cell receptor beta chains from a single sample sequenced in a study of T-cell reconstitution after alpha-beta-depleted transplantation in children. For TCRbeta, the library was prepared with unique molecular identifiers. TCRdb independently ran MiXCR on the PCR reads; one entry per CDR3 protein. Of around 18,000 distinct CDR3 sequences in the sample, approximately 5.1% were seen once. Sequences were derived from PBMCs, sampled before TCRalphabeta/CD19-depleted stem cell transplant. The receptors stem from a boy aged 5-17 years with acute lymphoblastic leukemia, due to receive a stem cell transplant.

This clonotype has at least ten counts. The chain is built from TRBV7-3 and TRBJ2-2; D remains ambiguous. The CDR3 is 13 residues long. V was clipped by 4 bases and J by 4 bases, with 7 bases between them. Germline-derived CDR1 and CDR2 are SGHTA and FQGTGA. CDR3 loop: CASSWTTTGELFF. The CDR3, as DNA: TGTGCCAGCAGCTGGACGACCACCGGGGAGCTGTTTTTT.

By proportion, this clonotype is medium-sized (0.01 to 0.1%). The chain combines TRBV7-3 with TRBJ2-7; the D is unclear. Germline loops: CDR1 SGHTA, CDR2 FQGTGA. V gave up 2 bases and J gave up 0 bases, with 5 bases separating them. This CDR3 spans 13 amino acids. DNA of the CDR3: TGTGCCAGCAGCTTAGACGCCTCCTACGAGCAGTACTTC. This encodes CASSLDASYEQYF.

This clonotype was picked up many times. The chain is built from TRBV12-3 or TRBV12-4 and TRBJ2-7; TRBD1 might be the D (6 bases). V lost 0 bases to trimming and J lost 3 bases, with 12 bases between them. This CDR3 comprises 15 residues. Here the CDR3 DNA reads TGTGCCAGCAGTTTAGCGGGACAAGGAGACTACGAGCAGTACTTC. Residues: CASSLAGQGDYEQYF.

This clonotype was picked up many times. The rearrangement joins TRBV6-5 to TRBJ2-7, with D uncertain. There are 13 residues in the CDR3. With 0 bases removed from V and 5 bases from J, the gap between germline ends came to 8 bases. Germline lookup yields CDR1 MNHEY and CDR2 SVGAGI. DNA for the CDR3: TGTGCCAGCAGTTACTCGGAGAGAAACGAGCAGTACTTC. As protein: CASSYSERNEQYF.

This clonotype is hyperexpanded within its sample. The rearrangement links TRBV29-1 to TRBJ1-1; D gene uncertain. This CDR3 region has 12 residues. V was clipped by 6 bases and J by 8 bases, with 16 bases between them. Per the germline V gene, CDR1 is SQVTM and CDR2 is ANQGSEA. CDR3 loop: CSVATRWGEAFF. The DNA of the CDR3 is TGCAGCGTGGCCACCCGTTGGGGAGAAGCTTTCTTT.

This rearrangement joins TRBV27 to TRBJ2-1; 7 bases map to TRBD2. The CDR3 totals 17 residues. Looked up from germline, CDR1 is MNHEY and CDR2 is SMNVEV (reference sequence). V was clipped by 3 bases and J by 2 bases; unmatched bases: 10. CDR3 sequence: CASSLGGSVLPYNEQFF. For the CDR3, the DNA is TGTGCCAGCAGTTTGGGGGGGTCCGTATTGCCCTACAATGAGCAGTTCTTC.

This clonotype has at least ten counts. The V call is TRBV27, the J call TRBJ1-5; TRBD1 matches 9 bases. The germline V gene encodes CDR1 MNHEY and CDR2 SMNVEV (reference sequence). This CDR3 is 14 amino acids long. Trimming cost V 2 bases and J 6 bases; bases outside gene matches: 2. As DNA, the CDR3 is TGTGCCAGCAGTTTACAGGGACAGGGTCAGCCCCAGCATTTT. Translating it yields CASSLQGQGQPQHF.

In its sample, this clonotype was seen many times. The J gene is TRBJ2-1, the V gene TRBV4-3, with 10 nucleotides matching TRBD2. Germline V gives CDR1 LGHNA, CDR2 YSLEER. The length of the CDR3 is 16 residues. Unmatched junction bases numbered 5, after V lost 3 bases and J lost 3 bases. The CDR3 coding sequence is TGCGCCAGCAGCCAGGTAGCGGGGGGCGGCTACAATGAGCAGTTCTTC. This sequence encodes CASSQVAGGGYNEQFF.

The chain couples TRBV19 to TRBJ1-4; D perhaps matches TRBD1 (5 bases). The ends were cut back, 3 bases at V and 8 bases at J, with 16 bases in the middle. The CDR3 consists of 15 residues. From germline, CDR1 is LNHDA and CDR2 SQIVND (reference sequence). Here the CDR3 reads CASSMGDGVDEKLFF. CDR3 coding DNA: TGTGCCAGTAGTATGGGGGACGGTGTAGACGAAAAACTGTTTTTT.

This clonotype is judged medium-sized. The V call is TRBV5-1, the J call TRBJ1-4; unclear D gene. V lost 3 bases, J lost 3 bases, and 6 bases lay in between. The V gene's germline CDR1 is SGHRS and CDR2 YFSETQ. This CDR3 is 13 amino acids long. CDR3 sequence: CASSSGPNEKLFF. Written as DNA, the CDR3 is TGCGCCAGCAGCTCTGGACCTAATGAAAAACTGTTTTTT.

The CDR3: CASSTQVPRYNEQFF. The CDR3 DNA follows: TGTGCCAGCAGCACGCAGGTCCCTAGGTACAATGAGCAGTTCTTC. The J gene is TRBJ2-1, the V gene TRBV3-1; D is unclear. Germline V CDR1 and CDR2: LGHDT, YNNKEL (reference sequence). This CDR3 has 15 amino acids. Trimming took 5 bases from V and 4 from J, leaving 15 bases between them.

This clonotype was seen at least ten times. The V and J genes are TRBV5-6 and TRBJ2-7; D not resolved. This CDR3 comprises 15 residues. CDR1 and CDR2 from the germline V gene are SGHDT and YYEEEE. V was trimmed by 0 bases and J by 7 bases, leaving 17 bases between them. The CDR3 DNA follows: TGTGCCAGCAGCTTGGGCGGTCGGGCCGTGGGGGAGCAGTACTTC. It translates to CASSLGGRAVGEQYF.

This clonotype has a count of ten or more. The chain joins TRBV3-1 to TRBJ2-1; 12 nucleotides match TRBD2. Germline CDR1 is LGHDT and CDR2 is YNNKEL (reference sequence). With V trimmed by 1 base and J by 7 bases, 11 bases remained unmatched. The CDR3 totals 18 residues. CDR3 in amino acids: CASSQARLAGGPLNEQFF. The DNA for the CDR3 is TGTGCCAGCAGCCAAGCTCGGCTAGCGGGGGGGCCGTTGAATGAGCAGTTCTTC.

This clonotype was seen ten or more times. The chain links TRBV5-6 to TRBJ1-1; D not resolved. Looked up from germline, CDR1 is SGHDT and CDR2 is YYEEEE. V gave up 4 bases and J gave up 0 bases, with 7 bases separating them. The CDR3 is made up of 13 amino acids. The CDR3 nucleotides read TGTGCCAGCAGCGTCATGATGAACACTGAAGCTTTCTTT. Protein product: CASSVMMNTEAFF. The whole variable domain, filled in from reference TRBV5-6 and TRBJ1-1, reads DAGVTQSPTHLIKTRGQQVTLRCSPKSGHDTVSWYQQALGQGPQFIFQYYEEEERQRGNFPDRFSGHQFPNYSSELNVNALLLGDSALYLCASSVMMNTEAFFGQGTRLTVV.

About this clonotype itself: A much larger clone differs by one base, so this may be a read error. The chain is built from TRBV3-1 and TRBJ2-1; D is unclear. Germline V gene lookup returns CDR1 LGHDT and CDR2 YNNKEL (reference sequence). V lost 8 bases and J lost 4, with 18 bases in between. The CDR3 runs 15 residues. The CDR3 DNA sequence: TGTGCCAGCTGCATGGACCCCAAACCTTACAATGAGCAGTTCTTC. Residues: CASCMDPKPYNEQFF.

At least ten counts were recorded for this clonotype. The gene calls are TRBV7-9 and TRBJ2-1; perhaps TRBD2 as D (5 bases). Germline assignment: CDR1 SEHNR and CDR2 FQNEAQ (reference sequence). The CDR3 has 15 amino acids. V lost 5 bases and J 1 base, leaving 12 bases between the germline ends. In DNA form, the CDR3 reads TGTGCCAGCAGCAGTCTAGCCAAGTCCTACAATGAGCAGTTCTTC. The encoded protein is CASSSLAKSYNEQFF.

This clonotype was recorded at least ten times. The chain recombines TRBV20-1 with TRBJ1-5; D may be TRBD1 (5 bases). V was pared by 1 base and J by 6 bases, with 13 bases between. This CDR3 has 14 amino acids. Per germline, CDR1 DFQATT and CDR2 SNEGSKA (reference sequence). The CDR3 nucleotides are TGCAGTGCTAGAGGGGGACTGGGAAGTCAGCCCCAGCATTTT. Encoded protein: CSARGGLGSQPQHF.

This clonotype occurred many times. The genes are TRBV12-3 or TRBV12-4 and TRBJ2-7; tentatively, D is TRBD1 (5 bases). Trimming removed 3 bases at V and 3 bases at J, with 9 bases between. The CDR3 covers 13 residues. The CDR3 sequence is CASSLYQGYEQYF. The CDR3 region has the DNA TGTGCCAGCAGTTTGTACCAGGGCTACGAGCAGTACTTC.

This clonotype was picked up many times. This sequence joins TRBV28 and TRBJ1-5; D perhaps matches TRBD1 (5 bases). V shed 4 bases and J shed 2 bases, with 6 bases lying between them. CDR3 length: 13 amino acids. The V gene's germline CDR1 is MDHEN and CDR2 SYDVKM. This CDR3 is CASSSGGNQPQHF. The DNA of the CDR3 is TGTGCCAGCAGTTCGGGGGGCAATCAGCCCCAGCATTTT.

The sample holds many counts of this clonotype. V is TRBV19 and J is TRBJ2-1; D may be TRBD2 (6 bases). V lost 2 bases and J lost 2, with 7 bases in between. CDR1 is LNHDA, CDR2 SQIVND, per germline (reference sequence). The CDR3 extends over 14 amino acids. The DNA of the CDR3 is TGTGCCAGTAGTATATCTAGCGCCTACAATGAGCAGTTCTTC. It translates to CASSISSAYNEQFF.

By its share, this clonotype is medium-sized (0.01 to 0.1%). Its ends do not fully match the called genes, so a read error is possible. The rearrangement links TRBV9 to TRBJ2-7; the D gene is possibly TRBD2 (5 bases). The CDR3 covers 13 residues. The germline gives CDR1 SGDLS, CDR2 YYNGEE. The CDR3 here is CASSETDAYEQYF. In DNA form, the CDR3 reads TGTGCCAGTAGCGAGACGGACGCCTACGAGCAGTACTTC.

This clonotype showed up many times. This chain uses TRBV19 with TRBJ1-1; tentatively, D is TRBD1 (6 bases). Trimming removed 2 bases at V and 4 bases at J, with 14 bases between. Germline values: CDR1 LNHDA, CDR2 SQIVND (reference sequence). The CDR3 extends over 15 amino acids. In nucleotides, the CDR3 is TGTGCCAGTAGTATACGTTCAGGGGCGAGCACTGAAGCTTTCTTT. It codes for CASSIRSGASTEAFF.

This clonotype occurred many times. The chain is built from TRBV29-1 and TRBJ1-3; D is ambiguous. Trimming took off 6 bases at V and 0 bases at J, with 9 bases between the two ends. Germline CDR1 and CDR2: SQVTM and ANQGSEA. This CDR3 is built from 13 residues. CDR3 residues: CSVVGISGNTIYF. Here the CDR3 DNA reads TGCAGCGTCGTAGGGATCTCTGGAAACACCATATATTTT.